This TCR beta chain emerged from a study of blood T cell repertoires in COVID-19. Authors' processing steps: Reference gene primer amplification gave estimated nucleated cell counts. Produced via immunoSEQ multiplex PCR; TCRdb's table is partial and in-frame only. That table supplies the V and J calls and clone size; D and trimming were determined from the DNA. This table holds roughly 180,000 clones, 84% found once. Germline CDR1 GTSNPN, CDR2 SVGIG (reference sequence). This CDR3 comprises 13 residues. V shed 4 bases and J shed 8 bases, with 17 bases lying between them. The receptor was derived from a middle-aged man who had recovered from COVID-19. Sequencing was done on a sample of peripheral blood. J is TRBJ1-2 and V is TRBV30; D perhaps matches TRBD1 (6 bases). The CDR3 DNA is TGTGCCTGGACGCGAGGGGGGGCGCGCGGCTACACCTTC. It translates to CAWTRGGARGYTF.